A single sample is the source of the 6 T cell receptor beta chains below, sequenced in a study of T cell changes during pregnancy in multiple sclerosis. TCRdb's copy holds only in-frame clones and misses some; the assay was immunoSEQ multiplex PCR. The table lists tens of thousands of clones, roughly 94% of them singletons. The sample was CD8+ T cells from peripheral blood mononuclear cells, taken after pregnancy. The receptors stem from a female donor with multiple sclerosis, enrolled in a pregnancy study.

The rearrangement links TRBV13 to TRBJ2-7; tentatively, D is TRBD2 (6 bases). The CDR3 consists of 15 residues. The V end lost 2 bases, the J end lost 4 bases, and 15 bases lay between the germline ends. In germline, CDR1 is PRHDT, CDR2 FYEKMQ (reference sequence). CDR3 nucleotide sequence: TGTGCCAGCAGCTTATTCGGAGCGGGCCGGTACGAGCAGTACTTC. Translating gives CASSLFGAGRYEQYF.

This clone showed up just once. The chain couples TRBV28 to TRBJ2-1, with a tentative D call TRBD1 (7 bases). CDR1 and CDR2 (germline): MDHEN, SYDVKM. The length of the CDR3 is 16 residues. The V end lost 5 bases, the J end lost 12 bases, and 26 bases lay between the germline ends. CDR3 protein: CASSPLRDSPMRRQFF. Here the CDR3 DNA reads TGTGCCAGCAGTCCTCTGCGGGACAGCCCCATGCGTCGGCAGTTCTTC.

V usage is TRBV7-9 and J usage is TRBJ1-1; D is perhaps TRBD1 (6 bases). V was cut by 0 bases and J by 4 bases, with 9 bases left in between. This CDR3 is built from 14 residues. CDR1 and CDR2 (germline): SEHNR, FQNEAQ (reference sequence). The CDR3 nucleotides are TGTGCCAGCAGCTTAGCAGGGGGTAGCACTGAAGCTTTCTTT. It translates to CASSLAGGSTEAFF.

The chain combines TRBV13 with TRBJ2-2, with 10 bases identical to TRBD1. Looked up from germline, CDR1 is PRHDT and CDR2 is FYEKMQ (reference sequence). The ends lost 4 bases at V and 0 bases at J; junction bases unmatched: 8. The CDR3 covers 18 residues. The CDR3 protein is CASSSRQGASANTGELFF. The CDR3 bases are TGTGCCAGCAGCTCCCGACAGGGGGCTTCGGCGAACACCGGGGAGCTGTTTTTT. The whole variable domain, remainder taken from reference TRBV13 and TRBJ2-2, is AAGVIQSPRHLIKEKRETATLKCYPIPRHDTVYWYQQGPGQDPQFLISFYEKMQSDKGSIPDRFSAQQFSDYHSELNMSSLELGDSALYFCASSSRQGASANTGELFFGEGSRLTVL.

In DNA form, the CDR3 reads TGTGCCAGCATCGGGTCCAGGACAGGGAGCAATGAGCAGTTCTTC. Translating it yields CASIGSRTGSNEQFF. J is TRBJ2-1 and V is TRBV2; 8 positions agree with TRBD1. The trim removed 7 bases at V and 6 bases at J, leaving 11 bases unmatched. The CDR3 is 15 residues long. Germline lookup yields CDR1 SNHLY and CDR2 FYNNEI.

V usage is TRBV11-2 and J usage is TRBJ1-1; 8 bases agree with TRBD1. The J segment lost 0 bases and the V segment lost 0 bases, leaving 9 bases of the junction unmatched. The germline CDR1 and CDR2 sequences are SGHAT and FQNNGV. The CDR3 has 18 residues. The CDR3 DNA reads TGTGCCAGCAGCTTAGATCTCGCTCAGGGGGCACTGAACACTGAAGCTTTCTTT. It translates to CASSLDLAQGALNTEAFF.